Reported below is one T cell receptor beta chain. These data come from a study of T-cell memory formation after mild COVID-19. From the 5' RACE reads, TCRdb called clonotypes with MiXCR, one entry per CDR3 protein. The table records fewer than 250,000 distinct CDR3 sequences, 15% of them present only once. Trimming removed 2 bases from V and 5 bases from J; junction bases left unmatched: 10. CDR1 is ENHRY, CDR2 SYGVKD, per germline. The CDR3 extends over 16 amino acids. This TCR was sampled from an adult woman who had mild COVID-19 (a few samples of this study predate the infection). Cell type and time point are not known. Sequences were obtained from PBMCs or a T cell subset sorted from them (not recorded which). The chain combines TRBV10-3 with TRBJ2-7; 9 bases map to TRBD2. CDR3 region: CAISEGPAGGSHEQYF. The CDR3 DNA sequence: TGTGCCATCAGTGAGGGCCCCGCGGGAGGGTCCCACGAGCAGTACTTC.